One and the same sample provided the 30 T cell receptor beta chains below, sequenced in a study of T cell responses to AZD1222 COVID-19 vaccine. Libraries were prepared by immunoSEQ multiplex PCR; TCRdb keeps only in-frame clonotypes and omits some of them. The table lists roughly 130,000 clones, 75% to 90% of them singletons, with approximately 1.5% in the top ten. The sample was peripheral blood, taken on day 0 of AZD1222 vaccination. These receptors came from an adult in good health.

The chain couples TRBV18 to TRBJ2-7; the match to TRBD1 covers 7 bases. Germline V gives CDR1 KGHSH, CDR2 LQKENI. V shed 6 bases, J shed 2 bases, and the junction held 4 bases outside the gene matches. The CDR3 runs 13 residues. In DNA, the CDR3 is TGTGCCAGCTCCCGGGACAGTACCTACGAGCAGTACTTC. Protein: CASSRDSTYEQYF.

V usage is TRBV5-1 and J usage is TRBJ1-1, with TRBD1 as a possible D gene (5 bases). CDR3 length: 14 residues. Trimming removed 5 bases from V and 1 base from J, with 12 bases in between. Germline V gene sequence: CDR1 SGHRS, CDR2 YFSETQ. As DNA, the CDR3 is TGCGCCAGCAGTCTTGGGACGGCGAACACTGAAGCTTTCTTT. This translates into CASSLGTANTEAFF.

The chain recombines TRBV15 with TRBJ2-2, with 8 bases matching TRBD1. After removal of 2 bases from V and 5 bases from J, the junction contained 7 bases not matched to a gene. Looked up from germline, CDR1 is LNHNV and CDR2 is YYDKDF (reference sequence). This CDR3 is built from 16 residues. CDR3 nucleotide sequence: TGTGCCACCAGCAGAACCGGGACAGGCGTTACCGGGGAGCTGTTTTTT. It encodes CATSRTGTGVTGELFF. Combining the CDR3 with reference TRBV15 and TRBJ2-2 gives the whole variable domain DAMVIQNPRYQVTQFGKPVTLSCSQTLNHNVMYWYQQKSSQAPKLLFHYYDKDFNNEADTPDNFQSRRPNTSFCFLDIRSPGLGDTAMYLCATSRTGTGVTGELFFGEGSRLTVL.

The CDR3 is CASSDLTGKLGYTF. DNA of the CDR3: TGTGCCAGCAGCGACCTAACAGGGAAATTGGGCTACACCTTC. This chain uses TRBV5-6 with TRBJ1-2, with D possibly matching TRBD1 (6 bases). The CDR3 length is 14 residues. The V end was cut by 4 bases, the J end by 8 bases, with 18 bases between. The germline CDR1 and CDR2 sequences are SGHDT and YYEEEE. Full variable domain (rest looked up from reference TRBV5-6 and TRBJ1-2): DAGVTQSPTHLIKTRGQQVTLRCSPKSGHDTVSWYQQALGQGPQFIFQYYEEEERQRGNFPDRFSGHQFPNYSSELNVNALLLGDSALYLCASSDLTGKLGYTFGSGTRLTVV.

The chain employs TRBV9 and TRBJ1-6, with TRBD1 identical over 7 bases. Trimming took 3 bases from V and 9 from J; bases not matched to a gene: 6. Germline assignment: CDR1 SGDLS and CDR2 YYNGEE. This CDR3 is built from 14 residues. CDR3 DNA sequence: TGTGCCAGCAGCGCTCCGGGACAGCGTTCACCCCTCCACTTT. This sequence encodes CASSAPGQRSPLHF.

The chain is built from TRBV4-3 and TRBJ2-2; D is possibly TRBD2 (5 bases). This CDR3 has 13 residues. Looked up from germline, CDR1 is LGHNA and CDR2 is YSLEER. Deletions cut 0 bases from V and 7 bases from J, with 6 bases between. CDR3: CASSQDRDGELFF. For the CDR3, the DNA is TGCGCCAGCAGCCAAGATCGGGACGGGGAGCTGTTTTTT.

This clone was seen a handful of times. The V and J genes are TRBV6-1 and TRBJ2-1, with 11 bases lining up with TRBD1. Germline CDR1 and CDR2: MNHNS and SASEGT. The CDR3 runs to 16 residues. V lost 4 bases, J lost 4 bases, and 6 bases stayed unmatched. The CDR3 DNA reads TGTGCCAGCAGTGGCCGGACAGGGGGCAGTTACAATGAGCAGTTCTTC. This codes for CASSGRTGGSYNEQFF.

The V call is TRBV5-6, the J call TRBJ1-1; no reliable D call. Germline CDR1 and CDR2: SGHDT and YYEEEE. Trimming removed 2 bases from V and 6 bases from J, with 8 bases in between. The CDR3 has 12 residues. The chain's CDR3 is CASSFTGPEAFF. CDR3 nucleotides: TGTGCCAGCAGCTTCACGGGCCCTGAAGCTTTCTTT.

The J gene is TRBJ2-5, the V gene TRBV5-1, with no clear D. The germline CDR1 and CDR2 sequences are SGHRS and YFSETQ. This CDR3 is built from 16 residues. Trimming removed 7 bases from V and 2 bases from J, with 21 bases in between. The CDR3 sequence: CASLSGQRNLQETQYF. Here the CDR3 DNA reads TGCGCCAGCCTCTCAGGTCAGAGAAACCTTCAAGAGACCCAGTACTTC.

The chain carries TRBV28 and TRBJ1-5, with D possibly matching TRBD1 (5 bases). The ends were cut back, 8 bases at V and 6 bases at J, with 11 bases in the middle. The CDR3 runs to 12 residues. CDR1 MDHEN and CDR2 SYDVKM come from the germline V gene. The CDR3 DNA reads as TGTGCCAGCCAGCAGGGTGGTCAGCCCCAGCATTTT. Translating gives CASQQGGQPQHF. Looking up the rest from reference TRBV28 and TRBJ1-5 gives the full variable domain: DVKVTQSSRYLVKRTGEKVFLECVQDMDHENMFWYRQDPGLGLRLIYFSYDVKMKEKGDIPEGYSVSREKKERFSLILESASTNQTSMYLCASQQGGQPQHFGDGTRLSIL.

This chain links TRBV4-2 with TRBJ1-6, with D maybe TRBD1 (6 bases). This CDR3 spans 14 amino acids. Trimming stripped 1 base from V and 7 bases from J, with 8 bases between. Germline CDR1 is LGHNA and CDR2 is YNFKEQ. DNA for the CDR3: TGTGCCAGCAGCCAAGCGGGACAAAATTCACCCCTCCACTTT. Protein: CASSQAGQNSPLHF.

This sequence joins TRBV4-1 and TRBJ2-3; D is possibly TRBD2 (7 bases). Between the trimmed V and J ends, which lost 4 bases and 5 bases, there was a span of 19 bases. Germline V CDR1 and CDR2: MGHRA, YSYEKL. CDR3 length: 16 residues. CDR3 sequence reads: CASSREEGGRRDTQYF. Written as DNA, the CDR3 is TGCGCCAGCAGCCGAGAAGAGGGGGGGCGAAGAGATACGCAGTATTTT.

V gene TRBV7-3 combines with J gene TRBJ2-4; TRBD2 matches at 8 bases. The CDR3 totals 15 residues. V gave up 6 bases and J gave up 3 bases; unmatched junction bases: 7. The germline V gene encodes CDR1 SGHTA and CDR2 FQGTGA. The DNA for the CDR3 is TGTGCCAGCAGTCAGAGCGGGAGTGACAAAAACATTCAGTACTTC. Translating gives CASSQSGSDKNIQYF.

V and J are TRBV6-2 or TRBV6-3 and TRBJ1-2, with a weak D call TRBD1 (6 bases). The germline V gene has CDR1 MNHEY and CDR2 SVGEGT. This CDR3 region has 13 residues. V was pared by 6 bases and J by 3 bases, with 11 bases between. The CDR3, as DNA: TGTGCCAGCAGCCTTGGACAGTACTATGGCTACACCTTC. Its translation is CASSLGQYYGYTF.

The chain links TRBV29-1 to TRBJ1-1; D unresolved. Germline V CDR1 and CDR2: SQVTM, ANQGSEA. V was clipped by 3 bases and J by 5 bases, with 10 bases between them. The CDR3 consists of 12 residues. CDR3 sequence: CSVDDRKTEAFF. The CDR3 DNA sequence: TGCAGCGTTGACGATCGGAAAACTGAAGCTTTCTTT.

CDR3 region: CAWSEQAIPSRHF. The CDR3 nucleotides read TGTGCCTGGAGTGAGCAGGCGATCCCTTCACGGCACTTT. This chain links TRBV30 with TRBJ1-6; D remains unclear. The CDR3 sequence is 13 residues long. Trimming took off 1 base at V and 19 bases at J, with 20 bases between the two ends. Per the germline V gene, CDR1 is GTSNPN and CDR2 is SVGIG (reference sequence).

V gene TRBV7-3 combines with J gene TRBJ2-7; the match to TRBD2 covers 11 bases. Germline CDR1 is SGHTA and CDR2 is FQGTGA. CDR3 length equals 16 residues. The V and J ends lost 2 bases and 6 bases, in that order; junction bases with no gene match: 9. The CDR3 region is CASSLSSGRQQREQYF. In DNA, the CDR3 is TGTGCCAGCAGCTTATCTAGCGGGAGGCAGCAACGCGAGCAGTACTTC.

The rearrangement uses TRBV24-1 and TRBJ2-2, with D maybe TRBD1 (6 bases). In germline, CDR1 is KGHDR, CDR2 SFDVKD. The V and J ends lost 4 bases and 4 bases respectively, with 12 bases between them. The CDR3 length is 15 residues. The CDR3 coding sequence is TGTGCCACCAGTGACCCGGACAGAACCACCGGGGAGCTGTTTTTT. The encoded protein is CATSDPDRTTGELFF.

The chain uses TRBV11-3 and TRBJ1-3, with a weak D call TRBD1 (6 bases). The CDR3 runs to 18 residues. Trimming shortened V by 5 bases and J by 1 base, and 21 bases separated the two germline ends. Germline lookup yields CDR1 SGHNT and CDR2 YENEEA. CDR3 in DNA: TGTGCCAGCAGCATTCCAGCCCCGGGACAAGCATCTGGAAACACCATATATTTT. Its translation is CASSIPAPGQASGNTIYF.

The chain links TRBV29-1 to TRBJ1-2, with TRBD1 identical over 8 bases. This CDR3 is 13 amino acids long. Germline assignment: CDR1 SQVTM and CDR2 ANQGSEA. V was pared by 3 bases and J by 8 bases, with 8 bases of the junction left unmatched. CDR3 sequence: CSVDRQGNLGYTF. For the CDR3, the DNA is TGCAGCGTTGACCGACAGGGGAATTTAGGCTACACCTTC.

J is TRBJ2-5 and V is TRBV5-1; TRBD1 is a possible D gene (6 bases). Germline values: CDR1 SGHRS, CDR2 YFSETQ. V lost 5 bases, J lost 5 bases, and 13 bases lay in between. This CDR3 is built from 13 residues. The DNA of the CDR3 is TGCGCCAGCAGAGTAACAGGGAAGGAGACCCAGTACTTC. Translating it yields CASRVTGKETQYF.

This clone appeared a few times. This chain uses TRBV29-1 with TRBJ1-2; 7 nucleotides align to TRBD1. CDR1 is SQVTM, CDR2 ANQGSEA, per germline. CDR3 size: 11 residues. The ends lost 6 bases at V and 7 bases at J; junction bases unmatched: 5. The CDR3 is CSVRTGLGYTF. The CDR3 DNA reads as TGCAGCGTCCGGACAGGTCTTGGCTACACCTTC.

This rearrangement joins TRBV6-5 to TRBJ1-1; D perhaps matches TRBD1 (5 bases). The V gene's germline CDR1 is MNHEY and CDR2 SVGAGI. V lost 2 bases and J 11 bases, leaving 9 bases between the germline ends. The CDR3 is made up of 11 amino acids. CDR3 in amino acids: CASSYGRQAFF. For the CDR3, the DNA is TGTGCCAGCAGTTACGGGAGACAGGCTTTCTTT.

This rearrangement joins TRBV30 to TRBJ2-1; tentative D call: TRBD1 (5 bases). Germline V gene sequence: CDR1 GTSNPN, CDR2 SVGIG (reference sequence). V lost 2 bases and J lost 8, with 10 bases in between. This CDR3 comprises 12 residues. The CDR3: CAWSHQGYEQFF. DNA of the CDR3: TGTGCCTGGAGTCATCAGGGATATGAGCAGTTCTTC.

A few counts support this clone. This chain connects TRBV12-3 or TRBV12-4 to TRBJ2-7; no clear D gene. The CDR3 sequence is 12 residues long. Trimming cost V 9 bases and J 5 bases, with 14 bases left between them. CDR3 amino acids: CASTVVGHEQYF. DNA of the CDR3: TGTGCCAGTACAGTCGTCGGGCACGAGCAGTACTTC.

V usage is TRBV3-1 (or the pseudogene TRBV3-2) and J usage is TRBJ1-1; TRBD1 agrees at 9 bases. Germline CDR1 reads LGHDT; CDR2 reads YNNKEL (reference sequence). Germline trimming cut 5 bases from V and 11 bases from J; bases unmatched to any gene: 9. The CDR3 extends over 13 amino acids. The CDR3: CASSFRTGEEAFF. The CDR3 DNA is TGTGCCAGCAGCTTCCGGACAGGGGAAGAGGCTTTCTTT.

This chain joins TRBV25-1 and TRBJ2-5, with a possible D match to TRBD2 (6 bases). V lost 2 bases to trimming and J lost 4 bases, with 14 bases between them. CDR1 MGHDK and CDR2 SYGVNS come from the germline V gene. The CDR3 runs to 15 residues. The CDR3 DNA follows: TGTGCCAGCAGTGAACCAGGAGGGGCCGGAGAGACCCAGTACTTC. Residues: CASSEPGGAGETQYF.

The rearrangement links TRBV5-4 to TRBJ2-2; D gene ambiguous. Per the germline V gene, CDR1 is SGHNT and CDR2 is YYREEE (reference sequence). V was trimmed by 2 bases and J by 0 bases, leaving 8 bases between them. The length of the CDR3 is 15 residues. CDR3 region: CASSLRSANTGELFF. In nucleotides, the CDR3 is TGTGCCAGCAGCTTAAGGAGCGCGAACACCGGGGAGCTGTTTTTT.

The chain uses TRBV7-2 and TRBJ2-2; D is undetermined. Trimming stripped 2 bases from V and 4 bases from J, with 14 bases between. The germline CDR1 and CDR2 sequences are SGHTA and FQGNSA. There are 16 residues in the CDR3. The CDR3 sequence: CASSLLSRRITGELFF. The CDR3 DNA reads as TGTGCCAGCAGCTTATTGTCCCGGCGGATCACCGGGGAGCTGTTTTTT.

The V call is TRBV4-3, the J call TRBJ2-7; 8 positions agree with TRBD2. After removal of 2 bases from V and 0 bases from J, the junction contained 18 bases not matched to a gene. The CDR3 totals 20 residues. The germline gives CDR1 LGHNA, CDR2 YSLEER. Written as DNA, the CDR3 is TGCGCCAGCAGCCAACGAGCCACCGCGGGTAGCGGGGATAGCTCCTACGAGCAGTACTTC. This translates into CASSQRATAGSGDSSYEQYF.